Given below is one TCR beta chain in context. The antigen remains unidentified. Likely a read error: the CDR3 ends without its conserved phenylalanine or tryptophan. The V and J ends lost 0 bases and 2 bases respectively, with 12 bases between them. CDR1 is SGDLS, CDR2 YYNGEE, per germline. The CDR3 runs 15 residues. This entry is derived from a study of cytomegalovirus exposure and HLA in healthy donors. The PCR made use of 60 Vbeta and 13 Jbeta primers. Generated by immunoSEQ multiplex PCR, the TCRdb table keeps only in-frame clones and is missing some. This table has about 160,000 clones, around 76% appearing once. Points from the study as a whole: Accurate predictions that matched the HLA-A and HLA-B alleles of most subjects were reportedly made from TCR beta sequences. Most TCR sequences showed up rarely, but some public TCRs showed up in many donors. The availability of immune exposure information extended only to CMV serostatus. In vitro experiments confirmed that a few CMV-associated chains were specific for CMV antigens.

Sequenced sample: PBMCs. This TCR came from a female donor in good health and CMV-seronegative. The chain recombines TRBV9 with TRBJ2-7; possibly TRBD2 for D (5 bases). The CDR3 coding sequence is TGTGCCAGCAGCGTAGGAGACGGGAATACCTACGAGCAGTACCTC. As protein: CASSVGDGNTYEQYL.